The 9 T cell receptor beta chains reported below all come from one sample, sequenced in a study of T cell responses to AZD1222 COVID-19 vaccine. TCRdb keeps only in-frame clones here, not all; method: immunoSEQ multiplex PCR. The sample consists of roughly 180,000 clones, roughly nine tenths of them appearing once. The material was peripheral blood, obtained 28 days after the second AZD1222 dose. These TCRs come from an adult who received the AZD1222 COVID-19 vaccine.

This rearrangement joins TRBV4-2 to TRBJ2-5; D is uncertain. V lost 0 bases and J lost 6, with 14 bases in between. In germline, CDR1 is LGHNA, CDR2 YNFKEQ. This CDR3 is 15 amino acids long. The CDR3 bases are TGTGCCAGCAGCCAAGAACCCTTGTCGTATAAGACCCAGTACTTC. Translating gives CASSQEPLSYKTQYF.

This rearrangement joins TRBV5-4 to TRBJ1-2; a weak D match, TRBD1 (6 bases). V was cut by 0 bases and J by 2 bases, with 14 bases left in between. CDR3 size: 16 residues. The germline gives CDR1 SGHNT, CDR2 YYREEE (reference sequence). The CDR3 sequence is CASSLDPRTVNYGYTF. The CDR3 region has the DNA TGTGCCAGCAGCTTGGACCCACGGACAGTAAACTATGGCTACACCTTC.

The V call is TRBV19, the J call TRBJ1-2, with D possibly being TRBD1 (5 bases). The CDR3 contains 13 residues. Germline V gene sequence: CDR1 LNHDA, CDR2 SQIVND (reference sequence). V was trimmed by 7 bases and J by 3 bases, leaving 12 bases between them. The chain's CDR3 is CASTLTGDYGYTF. The CDR3 DNA reads TGTGCCAGTACGCTTACAGGTGACTATGGCTACACCTTC. Supplemented by reference TRBV19 and TRBJ1-2, the full variable domain reads DGGITQSPKYLFRKEGQNVTLSCEQNLNHDAMYWYRQDPGQGLRLIYYSQIVNDFQKGDIAEGYSVSREKKESFPLTVTSAQKNPTAFYLCASTLTGDYGYTFGSGTRLTVV.

V usage is TRBV7-9 and J usage is TRBJ1-1; the D is unclear. Germline CDR1 SEHNR, CDR2 FQNEAQ (reference sequence). Trimming left V 5 bases short and J 2 bases short, with 9 bases between. The CDR3 runs 13 residues. CDR3 nucleotide sequence: TGTGCCAGCAGCACCCCACTAAACACTGAAGCTTTCTTT. Translation: CASSTPLNTEAFF.

The V call is TRBV4-1, the J call TRBJ2-5; 11 bases are a match to TRBD2. V shed 4 bases, J shed 5 bases, and the junction held 9 bases outside the gene matches. Germline assignment: CDR1 MGHRA and CDR2 YSYEKL. The CDR3 totals 16 residues. CDR3 coding DNA: TGCGCCAGCAGCCGCTCTACTAGCGGGGGAAGGGAGACCCAGTACTTC. Amino acids: CASSRSTSGGRETQYF.

For the CDR3, the DNA is TGTGCCAGTAGCCGACACGGGGGGCAGACCTCCTACGAGCAGTACTTC. Its translation: CASSRHGGQTSYEQYF. The rearrangement joins TRBV19 to TRBJ2-7; D perhaps matches TRBD2 (7 bases). Per germline, CDR1 LNHDA and CDR2 SQIVND (reference sequence). The CDR3 contains 16 residues. Deletions cut 6 bases from V and 0 bases from J, with 18 bases between.

Details on this clone: Other DNA sequences in the same sample also yield this CDR3. The chain uses TRBV18 and TRBJ2-2, with D maybe TRBD1 (6 bases). The CDR3 runs to 13 residues. CDR1 KGHSH and CDR2 LQKENI come from the germline V gene. The V end was cut by 6 bases, the J end by 5 bases, with 10 bases between. CDR3 DNA: TGTGCCAGCTCTAACAGGGAAACCGGGGAGCTGTTTTTT. It translates to CASSNRETGELFF.

The V call is TRBV27, the J call TRBJ2-7; no clear D. Germline V lookup: CDR1 MNHEY, CDR2 SMNVEV (reference sequence). V was clipped by 2 bases and J by 0 bases, with 8 bases between them. This CDR3 is 14 amino acids long. CDR3: CASSLRIDSYEQYF. DNA for the CDR3: TGTGCCAGCAGTTTAAGAATAGACTCCTACGAGCAGTACTTC.

The chain couples TRBV19 to TRBJ1-1; D not certain. CDR1 LNHDA and CDR2 SQIVND come from the germline V gene (reference sequence). This CDR3 comprises 12 residues. Trimming removed 2 bases at V and 4 bases at J, with 5 bases between. The CDR3 is CASSIQSTEAFF. For the CDR3, the DNA is TGTGCCAGTAGTATACAGAGCACTGAAGCTTTCTTT.